This entry lists 30 T cell receptor beta chains sequenced from one sample in a study of cytomegalovirus exposure and HLA in healthy donors. Generated by immunoSEQ multiplex PCR, the TCRdb table keeps only in-frame clones and is missing some. The sample yields some 74,000 clones, 90% to 95% seen once. The material sequenced was PBMCs. The receptors shown here come from a woman in her thirties in good health and CMV-seronegative.

The gene calls are TRBV10-2 and TRBJ1-2; the D gene is possibly TRBD1 (6 bases). Looked up from germline, CDR1 is WSHSY and CDR2 is SAAADI. The length of the CDR3 is 14 residues. The V and J ends lost 7 bases and 2 bases respectively, with 14 bases between them. CDR3 residues: CASNNADSNYGYTF. DNA for the CDR3: TGCGCCAGCAATAACGCGGACAGCAACTATGGCTACACCTTC.

The V gene is TRBV9, the J gene TRBJ2-1, with 9 bases lining up with TRBD1. This CDR3 contains 14 residues. Germline assignment: CDR1 SGDLS and CDR2 YYNGEE. Trimming at V came to 6 bases and at J to 6 bases, leaving 7 bases not matched to a gene. As DNA, the CDR3 is TGTGCCAGCAACGATCCGGGACAGGGCAATGAGCAGTTCTTC. This sequence encodes CASNDPGQGNEQFF.

This chain links TRBV19 with TRBJ1-2; possible D gene TRBD1, 6 bases. The CDR3 sequence is 14 residues long. V dropped 8 bases and J dropped 5 bases, with 18 bases sitting between them. Germline CDR1 is LNHDA and CDR2 is SQIVND (reference sequence). The DNA for the CDR3 is TGTGCCAGTGAGGAGCAGGGGAGAATGTATGGCTACACCTTC. This translates into CASEEQGRMYGYTF.

The genes are TRBV19 and TRBJ1-2; maybe TRBD1 (6 bases). V lost 9 bases and J 6 bases, leaving 23 bases between the germline ends. Germline lookup yields CDR1 LNHDA and CDR2 SQIVND (reference sequence). The CDR3 length is 15 residues. CDR3 coding DNA: TGTGCCAGCAAGAACGAACAGGGCCCCCTAAATGGCTACACCTTC. It is translated as CASKNEQGPLNGYTF.

The rearrangement joins TRBV5-8 to TRBJ1-2, with D unresolved. Between the trimmed V and J ends, which lost 0 bases and 3 bases, there was a span of 9 bases. The CDR3 runs 14 residues. Germline loops: CDR1 SGHTS, CDR2 YDEGEE. CDR3 sequence: CASSLGGLDYGYTF. In DNA form, the CDR3 reads TGTGCCAGCAGCTTGGGAGGGCTTGACTATGGCTACACCTTC.

V usage is TRBV5-5 and J usage is TRBJ1-6, with a possible D match to TRBD1 (6 bases). The germline V gene encodes CDR1 SGHKS and CDR2 YYEKEE (reference sequence). The length of the CDR3 is 15 residues. The V and J ends lost 4 bases and 7 bases respectively, with 15 bases between them. CDR3 in amino acids: CASSGHRERNSPLHF. As DNA, the CDR3 is TGTGCCAGCAGCGGGCACAGGGAACGGAATTCACCCCTCCACTTT.

The CDR3 region is CASGEGDSGNTIYF. DNA of the CDR3: TGTGCCAGCGGGGAGGGCGACTCTGGAAACACCATATATTTT. This chain connects TRBV4-2 to TRBJ1-3, with D hard to call. The V gene's germline CDR1 is LGHNA and CDR2 YNFKEQ. The CDR3 totals 14 residues. V lost 8 bases and J lost 0, with 11 bases in between.

This chain links TRBV18 with TRBJ1-1; 9 bases line up with TRBD1. CDR3 length: 18 residues. Trimming cost V 1 base and J 1 base; bases outside gene matches: 10. CDR1 and CDR2 (germline): KGHSH, LQKENI. The CDR3 bases are TGTGCCAGCTCACCACGCTCGGACAGGGGTGGTCGGAACACTGAAGCTTTCTTT. It translates to CASSPRSDRGGRNTEAFF. The full variable domain, completed using reference TRBV18 and TRBJ1-1, is NAGVMQNPRHLVRRRGQEARLRCSPMKGHSHVYWYRQLPEEGLKFMVYLQKENIIDESGMPKERFSAEFPKEGPSILRIQQVVRGDSAAYFCASSPRSDRGGRNTEAFFGQGTRLTVV.

The genes are TRBV6-4 and TRBJ2-7; possible D gene TRBD1, 6 bases. Germline loops: CDR1 MRHNA, CDR2 SNTAGT. This CDR3 is built from 13 residues. V lost 5 bases, J lost 7 bases, and 15 bases lay in between. The CDR3 sequence: CASSTRTAGEQYF. DNA of the CDR3: TGTGCCAGCAGTACCAGGACAGCTGGAGAGCAGTACTTC.

The chain employs TRBV21-1 and TRBJ1-2. TRBV21-1 has pseudogene status. The CDR3 totals 17 residues. CDR3 bases: TGTGCCAGCAGCAGGAGGGCAGGACGGCGAGCTAACTATGGCTACACCTTC. Translating gives CASSRRAGRRANYGYTF.

The chain combines TRBV5-6 with TRBJ1-1; D gene ambiguous. The CDR3 totals 13 residues. Germline V gene lookup returns CDR1 SGHDT and CDR2 YYEEEE. Trimming left V 5 bases short and J 4 bases short, with 12 bases between. CDR3 sequence (DNA): TGTGCCAGCAGTCCCGCCCGGAGCACTGAAGCTTTCTTT. Protein: CASSPARSTEAFF.

The chain joins TRBV5-1 to TRBJ1-1; D remains unclear. V gave up 5 bases and J gave up 1 base, with 18 bases separating them. Germline lookup yields CDR1 SGHRS and CDR2 YFSETQ. The CDR3 runs to 16 residues. CDR3 loop: CASRADSGGWNTEAFF. The CDR3 bases are TGCGCCAGCAGAGCCGACTCAGGAGGATGGAACACTGAAGCTTTCTTT.

The chain carries TRBV10-2 and TRBJ2-1, with 15 positions matching TRBD2. The CDR3 sequence is 16 residues long. CDR1 and CDR2 from the germline V gene are WSHSY and SAAADI. The V segment lost 4 bases and the J segment 5 bases; nucleotides outside the gene matches: 3. The CDR3 bases are TGCGCCAGCAGTGGAGGGACTAGCGGGAGGCACAATGAGCAGTTCTTC. Translation gives CASSGGTSGRHNEQFF.

V is TRBV6-1 and J is TRBJ2-3, with TRBD2 matching over 9 bases. The length of the CDR3 is 17 residues. Germline-derived CDR1 and CDR2 are MNHNS and SASEGT. V was clipped by 2 bases and J by 0 bases; unmatched bases: 6. Written as DNA, the CDR3 is TGTGCCAGCAGTGAAAGGCTAGCGGGACATAGCACAGATACGCAGTATTTT. It specifies CASSERLAGHSTDTQYF.

The chain is built from TRBV6-5 and TRBJ2-7; D is undetermined. Germline V CDR1 and CDR2: MNHEY, SVGAGI. V lost 0 bases to trimming and J lost 1 base, with 7 bases between them. CDR3 length: 14 residues. The DNA of the CDR3 is TGTGCCAGCAGTTACTCGGAACAGTCCTACGAGCAGTACTTC. Protein sequence: CASSYSEQSYEQYF.

V and J are TRBV30 and TRBJ1-4; TRBD1 is a possible D gene (6 bases). The CDR3 spans 14 residues. The germline CDR1 and CDR2 sequences are GTSNPN and SVGIG (reference sequence). V was clipped by 2 bases and J by 4 bases, with 11 bases between them. The DNA of the CDR3 is TGTGCCTGGAGTTCACAGGGCTTTAATGAAAAACTGTTTTTT. Amino acids: CAWSSQGFNEKLFF.

This chain links TRBV6-5 with TRBJ2-7; tentative D call: TRBD2 (6 bases). The CDR3 consists of 15 residues. V dropped 2 bases and J dropped 2 bases, with 13 bases sitting between them. Germline loops: CDR1 MNHEY, CDR2 SVGAGI. The CDR3 DNA follows: TGTGCCAGCAGTTACCGAGAGACGGGAGCCTACGAGCAGTACTTC. It is translated as CASSYRETGAYEQYF.

The chain carries TRBV29-1 and TRBJ1-4; unclear D gene. The germline CDR1 and CDR2 sequences are SQVTM and ANQGSEA. The CDR3 contains 15 residues. V was pared by 2 bases and J by 0 bases, with 10 bases between. CDR3 DNA sequence: TGCAGCGTTGAAATTCCGTCCCCAACTAATGAAAAACTGTTTTTT. Translating it yields CSVEIPSPTNEKLFF.

The V and J genes are TRBV7-7 and TRBJ2-3; 10 positions match TRBD2. CDR1 SSHAT and CDR2 FNYEAQ come from the germline V gene (reference sequence). Unmatched junction bases numbered 3, after V lost 5 bases and J lost 4 bases. This CDR3 is 14 amino acids long. This chain's CDR3 is CASSPGLAADTQYF. The CDR3 region has the DNA TGTGCCAGCAGCCCCGGACTAGCGGCAGATACGCAGTATTTT.

The chain recombines TRBV5-1 with TRBJ2-5, with 7 bases fitting TRBD1. Trimming at V came to 4 bases and at J to 3 bases, leaving 3 bases not matched to a gene. Germline values: CDR1 SGHRS, CDR2 YFSETQ. The CDR3 contains 13 residues. CDR3 DNA sequence: TGCGCCAGCAGCAAGGGGACAGAAGAGACCCAGTACTTC. Its translation: CASSKGTEETQYF.

This clone showed up just a few times. The gene calls are TRBV5-4 and TRBJ1-6; possibly TRBD1 for D (6 bases). The germline V gene encodes CDR1 SGHNT and CDR2 YYREEE (reference sequence). The length of the CDR3 is 15 residues. The V end was cut by 0 bases, the J end by 7 bases, with 11 bases between. The CDR3 loop is CASSLVQGFNSPLHF. CDR3 DNA sequence: TGTGCCAGCAGCTTGGTACAGGGATTCAATTCACCCCTCCACTTT.

In regard to this clone: A much bigger clone sits one base away, suggesting this may be a read error. This chain connects TRBV7-9 to TRBJ1-5, with D perhaps TRBD1 (5 bases). This CDR3 spans 14 amino acids. CDR1 and CDR2 from the germline V gene are SEHNR and FQNEAQ (reference sequence). V shed 1 base and J shed 5 bases, with 9 bases lying between them. Here the CDR3 DNA reads TGTGCCAGCAGCTTAGACCGGGGGTATCAGCCCCAGCATTTT. As protein: CASSLDRGYQPQHF.

The chain uses TRBV19 and TRBJ2-5, with a possible D match to TRBD2 (6 bases). Germline assignment: CDR1 LNHDA and CDR2 SQIVND (reference sequence). The ends were cut back, 5 bases at V and 5 bases at J, with 12 bases in the middle. The CDR3 is 13 amino acids. CDR3 residues: CASSETSWETQYF. In nucleotides, the CDR3 is TGTGCCAGTAGTGAAACTAGCTGGGAGACCCAGTACTTC. Supplemented by reference TRBV19 and TRBJ2-5, the full variable domain reads DGGITQSPKYLFRKEGQNVTLSCEQNLNHDAMYWYRQDPGQGLRLIYYSQIVNDFQKGDIAEGYSVSREKKESFPLTVTSAQKNPTAFYLCASSETSWETQYFGPGTRLLVL.

The J gene is TRBJ2-7, the V gene TRBV2; 7 bases are shared with TRBD2. The CDR3 covers 16 residues. CDR1 and CDR2 from the germline V gene are SNHLY and FYNNEI. The trim removed 4 bases at V and 3 bases at J, leaving 12 bases unmatched. The CDR3 DNA is TGTGCCAGCAGTGGGGTGCCAGGGAGGGAGTTCTACGAGCAGTACTTC. Translation: CASSGVPGREFYEQYF.

The rearrangement uses TRBV4-3 and TRBJ2-1, with TRBD2 as a possible D gene (7 bases). Germline CDR1 reads LGHNA; CDR2 reads YSLEER. The V end lost 4 bases, the J end lost 9 bases, and 19 bases lay between the germline ends. The CDR3 length is 15 residues. The CDR3 is CASSLGRGGRSEQFF. The CDR3 bases are TGCGCCAGCAGCCTGGGGAGGGGGGGCCGGAGTGAGCAGTTCTTC.

This chain uses TRBV7-9 with TRBJ2-1, with D unclear. The germline V and J ends were trimmed by 7 bases and 10 bases, with 11 bases remaining between them. The CDR3 covers 11 residues. CDR1 is SEHNR, CDR2 FQNEAQ, per germline (reference sequence). CDR3 nucleotides: TGTGCCAGCAACATCCCCGGGGAGCAGTTCTTC. Translating it yields CASNIPGEQFF.

The chain carries TRBV7-8 and TRBJ2-7; 10 bases align to TRBD1. This CDR3 comprises 15 residues. With 2 bases clipped from V and 4 bases from J, the junction kept 5 bases outside the gene matches. Germline CDR1 SGHVS, CDR2 FQNEAQ. This CDR3 reads CASSLRTGGFYEQYF. Written as DNA, the CDR3 is TGTGCCAGCAGCTTACGGACAGGGGGTTTTTACGAGCAGTACTTC.

This clone occurred once. The V and J genes are TRBV19 and TRBJ2-3; tentative D call: TRBD1 (5 bases). Per the germline V gene, CDR1 is LNHDA and CDR2 is SQIVND (reference sequence). V gave up 7 bases and J gave up 6 bases, with 17 bases separating them. The CDR3 is 14 amino acids. Here the CDR3 DNA reads TGTGCCAGTACCCCAAGACAGTTACAGGATACGCAGTATTTT. Translated, it gives CASTPRQLQDTQYF. The variable domain in full, completed from reference TRBV19 and TRBJ2-3, reads DGGITQSPKYLFRKEGQNVTLSCEQNLNHDAMYWYRQDPGQGLRLIYYSQIVNDFQKGDIAEGYSVSREKKESFPLTVTSAQKNPTAFYLCASTPRQLQDTQYFGPGTRLTVL.

This chain uses TRBV18 with TRBJ1-2; weak D call: TRBD1 (5 bases). This CDR3 spans 12 amino acids. Trimming cost V 5 bases and J 11 bases, with 15 bases left between them. The germline gives CDR1 KGHSH, CDR2 LQKENI. The CDR3 loop reads CASSSRGSLYTF. The CDR3 region has the DNA TGTGCCAGCTCATCCCGGGGGAGCTTATACACCTTC.

V gene TRBV5-1 combines with J gene TRBJ2-5; the D gene is possibly TRBD1 (5 bases). The length of the CDR3 is 15 residues. The V end was cut by 0 bases, the J end by 5 bases, with 14 bases between. Germline V lookup: CDR1 SGHRS, CDR2 YFSETQ. The CDR3 is CASSLVSRDGETQYF. CDR3 nucleotides: TGCGCCAGCAGCTTGGTGTCCAGGGATGGTGAGACCCAGTACTTC.